This entry lists 25 T cell receptor beta chains sequenced from one sample in a study of T cell responses to AZD1222 COVID-19 vaccine (dated by TCRdb to about 2021). In the paper's terms, the time point label means: baseline before first vaccination. Library preparation was by the immunoSEQ multiplex PCR assay. Held by TCRdb, this immuneACCESS table contains in-frame sequences only and omits some clones. Under half of the omission traces to an unresolved V gene where checked; the cause of the rest is unknown. The sample data list more than 70,000 clones, and more than 75% of these were observed just once. The biggest ten clones account for approximately 13% of the sample. The input for sequencing was peripheral blood, taken on day 0 of AZD1222 vaccination. The receptors come from an adult in good health.

This chain joins TRBV5-4 and TRBJ2-5; 12 bases align to TRBD2. With 4 bases clipped from V and 5 bases from J, the junction kept 0 bases outside the gene matches. The CDR3 contains 13 residues. Germline V gene sequence: CDR1 SGHNT, CDR2 YYREEE (reference sequence). The CDR3 reads CASSTSGGETQYF. The CDR3 nucleotides read TGTGCCAGCAGCACTAGCGGGGGGGAGACCCAGTACTTC.

The chain uses TRBV13 and TRBJ2-6, with D perhaps being TRBD1 or TRBD2 (6 bases each). Between the trimmed V and J ends, which lost 5 bases and 1 base, there was a span of 15 bases. CDR3 length: 17 residues. Per germline, CDR1 PRHDT and CDR2 FYEKMQ (reference sequence). The CDR3 region has the DNA TGTGCCAGCAGCCCTACTAGGGGGGTTTCTGGGGCCAACGTCCTGACTTTC. It yields the protein CASSPTRGVSGANVLTF.

The chain employs TRBV7-6 and TRBJ2-7, with 12 bases fitting TRBD1. The ends lost 4 bases at V and 2 bases at J; junction bases unmatched: 3. This CDR3 contains 15 residues. The germline V gene encodes CDR1 SGHVS and CDR2 FNYEAQ. In DNA form, the CDR3 reads TGTGCCAGCAGCTCCGGGACAGGGGGCACCTACGAGCAGTACTTC. This gives the protein CASSSGTGGTYEQYF.

CDR3 nucleotides: TGTGCCAGCAGTTACGAAGGGACACTCACTGAAGCTTTCTTT. It encodes CASSYEGTLTEAFF. The V gene is TRBV6-2 or TRBV6-3, the J gene TRBJ1-1, with D tentatively TRBD1 (6 bases). CDR1 and CDR2 from the germline V gene are MNHEY and SVGEGT. The CDR3 covers 14 residues. Deletions cut 2 bases from V and 4 bases from J, with 11 bases between.

CDR3 loop: CASSLESGRAYEQYF. In DNA, the CDR3 is TGTGCCAGCAGCTTAGAGAGTGGCAGGGCCTACGAGCAGTACTTC. The chain employs TRBV7-6 and TRBJ2-7; D is possibly TRBD1 (5 bases). V was trimmed by 1 base and J by 2 bases, leaving 12 bases between them. Germline CDR1 is SGHVS and CDR2 is FNYEAQ. The CDR3 loop spans 15 amino acids.

This rearrangement joins TRBV29-1 to TRBJ2-7; D perhaps matches TRBD1 (7 bases). CDR3 length equals 12 residues. Looked up from germline, CDR1 is SQVTM and CDR2 is ANQGSEA. Trimming left V 6 bases short and J 7 bases short, with 16 bases between. CDR3 region: CSVGGGPREQYF. The CDR3 DNA reads TGCAGCGTCGGAGGGGGCCCGAGAGAGCAGTACTTC.

For the CDR3, the DNA is TGCGCCAGCAGCTTGGGGGACAGGGATCCTCCTGAAGCTTTCTTT. Translating it yields CASSLGDRDPPEAFF. The chain couples TRBV5-1 to TRBJ1-1, with 9 bases matching TRBD1. The trim removed 0 bases at V and 6 bases at J, leaving 6 bases unmatched. Germline V gives CDR1 SGHRS, CDR2 YFSETQ. The CDR3 is 15 amino acids.

The chain employs TRBV11-3 and TRBJ1-5; D unresolved. The CDR3 runs to 16 residues. V was trimmed by 5 bases and J by 6 bases, leaving 20 bases between them. Germline V CDR1 and CDR2: SGHNT, YENEEA. The DNA of the CDR3 is TGTGCCAGCAGCCCCAGGTGGCCACCTTGTGGTCAGCCCCAGCATTTT. This translates into CASSPRWPPCGQPQHF.

The chain employs TRBV4-1 and TRBJ2-3; D is ambiguous. V was pared by 1 base and J by 4 bases, with 6 bases between. The length of the CDR3 is 13 residues. Germline loops: CDR1 MGHRA, CDR2 YSYEKL. CDR3 DNA: TGCGCCAGCAGCCAAGTTGGGGCAGATACGCAGTATTTT. It is translated as CASSQVGADTQYF.

The J gene is TRBJ1-2, the V gene TRBV18, with a weak D call TRBD1 (5 bases). The CDR3 length is 15 residues. The V end lost 4 bases, the J end lost 2 bases, and 14 bases lay between the germline ends. Germline CDR1 is KGHSH and CDR2 is LQKENI. CDR3 in amino acids: CASSLEQGGNYGYTF. CDR3 coding DNA: TGTGCCAGCTCACTAGAGCAGGGAGGAAACTATGGCTACACCTTC. Supplemented by reference TRBV18 and TRBJ1-2, the full variable domain reads NAGVMQNPRHLVRRRGQEARLRCSPMKGHSHVYWYRQLPEEGLKFMVYLQKENIIDESGMPKERFSAEFPKEGPSILRIQQVVRGDSAAYFCASSLEQGGNYGYTFGSGTRLTVV.

This CDR3 reads CASSPPDGSYNEQFF. The CDR3 DNA reads TGTGCCAGCTCACCACCCGACGGCTCCTACAATGAGCAGTTCTTC. V and J are TRBV18 and TRBJ2-1; D not certain. This CDR3 region has 15 residues. With 0 bases removed from V and 0 bases from J, the gap between germline ends came to 6 bases. Germline-derived CDR1 and CDR2 are KGHSH and LQKENI.

The CDR3 nucleotides read TGTGCCACCAGCAGAGATAGAGGGGACAGCTATGGCTACACCTTC. It translates to CATSRDRGDSYGYTF. The chain employs TRBV15 and TRBJ1-2; TRBD1 matches 7 bases. The CDR3 sequence is 15 residues long. Germline V gene sequence: CDR1 LNHNV, CDR2 YYDKDF (reference sequence). Unmatched junction bases numbered 5, after V lost 0 bases and J lost 4 bases.

This chain joins TRBV7-2 and TRBJ2-1; D assignment may be TRBD1 or TRBD2 (5 bases each). The CDR3 runs to 13 residues. V was cut by 5 bases and J by 7 bases, with 12 bases left in between. CDR1 SGHTA and CDR2 FQGNSA come from the germline V gene. This CDR3 reads CASSISRENEQFF. Here the CDR3 DNA reads TGTGCCAGCAGCATAAGCAGGGAGAATGAGCAGTTCTTC.

The chain joins TRBV4-2 to TRBJ1-2, with D possibly TRBD1 on 5 matching bases. The CDR3 contains 12 residues. Trimming took off 3 bases at V and 3 bases at J, with 5 bases between the two ends. Per the germline V gene, CDR1 is LGHNA and CDR2 is YNFKEQ. The CDR3: CASSQGDYGYTF. CDR3 coding DNA: TGTGCCAGCAGCCAGGGGGACTATGGCTACACCTTC.

The chain joins TRBV25-1 to TRBJ1-6; D unresolved. The length of the CDR3 is 14 residues. Trimming cost V 2 bases and J 5 bases, with 7 bases left between them. Germline CDR1 MGHDK, CDR2 SYGVNS. The CDR3 loop is CASSEHLDNSPLHF. The CDR3 DNA sequence: TGTGCCAGCAGTGAACACCTAGATAATTCACCCCTCCACTTT.

V gene TRBV7-9 combines with J gene TRBJ1-5, with TRBD1 as a possible D gene (5 bases). The CDR3 runs to 15 residues. Germline CDR1 SEHNR, CDR2 FQNEAQ (reference sequence). Trimming took off 5 bases at V and 2 bases at J, with 13 bases between the two ends. The CDR3 DNA reads as TGTGCCAGCAGCCCCCCCGGAGGGGGCAATCAGCCCCAGCATTTT. This encodes CASSPPGGGNQPQHF.

This chain links TRBV5-6 with TRBJ1-5; a weak D match, TRBD1 (5 bases). The V end was cut by 2 bases, the J end by 6 bases, with 9 bases between. The germline V gene encodes CDR1 SGHDT and CDR2 YYEEEE. This CDR3 comprises 13 residues. The CDR3 nucleotides are TGTGCCAGCAGCTTCCAAGGGGCTCAGCCCCAGCATTTT. Translation: CASSFQGAQPQHF.

Only a few counts were recorded for this clone. The rearrangement joins TRBV27 to TRBJ2-2; D is unclear. With 3 bases removed from V and 2 bases from J, the gap between germline ends came to 13 bases. Per germline, CDR1 MNHEY and CDR2 SMNVEV (reference sequence). There are 16 residues in the CDR3. CDR3 region: CASSFSGLPNTGELFF. The CDR3 DNA sequence: TGTGCCAGCAGTTTCTCCGGGCTACCCAACACCGGGGAGCTGTTTTTT.

This clone was detected once. The chain joins TRBV5-1 to TRBJ1-1; 7 positions agree with TRBD1. Germline CDR1 is SGHRS and CDR2 is YFSETQ. CDR3 length: 17 residues. V lost 3 bases and J lost 11; bases outside the gene matches: 22. The CDR3 DNA follows: TGCGCCAGCAGCTCCTGGGGTGGGGCTAACAGGGGAGAGGGGGCTTTCTTT. The encoded protein is CASSSWGGANRGEGAFF.

This chain links TRBV5-8 with TRBJ2-5; 7 bases map to TRBD1. Unmatched junction bases numbered 13, after V lost 4 bases and J lost 10 bases. CDR1 SGHTS and CDR2 YDEGEE come from the germline V gene. This CDR3 is built from 14 residues. DNA for the CDR3: TGTGCCAGCAGCGAAACCCCGGGACAGCCCAACCAGTACTTC. It translates to CASSETPGQPNQYF.

The V and J genes are TRBV7-6 and TRBJ2-7, with 7 positions matching TRBD2. V gave up 5 bases and J gave up 9 bases; unmatched junction bases: 16. The CDR3 is 15 amino acids. The germline V gene encodes CDR1 SGHVS and CDR2 FNYEAQ. The CDR3 nucleotides read TGTGCCAGCAGCCTCGATCGGGGAGGGTCCTTCGCGCAGTACTTC. Translating it yields CASSLDRGGSFAQYF.

This clone was counted once. V is TRBV7-3 and J is TRBJ2-6, with 7 positions matching TRBD1. Germline V gives CDR1 SGHTA, CDR2 FQGTGA. The CDR3 is 19 residues long. J lost 0 bases, V lost 4 bases, and 12 bases had no gene match. CDR3 DNA sequence: TGTGCCAGCAGCTCTAACATAGACAGGGCATTCTCTGGGGCCAACGTCCTGACTTTC. Its translation is CASSSNIDRAFSGANVLTF.

The V gene is TRBV18, the J gene TRBJ2-7; weak D call: TRBD2 (5 bases). CDR3 size: 16 residues. V shed 3 bases and J shed 0 bases, with 15 bases lying between them. Germline V CDR1 and CDR2: KGHSH, LQKENI. As DNA, the CDR3 is TGTGCCAGCTCACCCAAAAACCCTACTAGCTCCTACGAGCAGTACTTC. Translation: CASSPKNPTSSYEQYF.

V gene TRBV9 combines with J gene TRBJ2-1; the D gene is possibly TRBD2 (6 bases). Trimming shortened V by 7 bases and J by 4 bases, and 15 bases separated the two germline ends. The CDR3 is made up of 14 amino acids. CDR1 and CDR2 (germline): SGDLS, YYNGEE. CDR3 in DNA: TGTGCCAGCGCTACCGGGGACTTGTACAATGAGCAGTTCTTC. This translates into CASATGDLYNEQFF.

This clone was recorded a few times. The chain links TRBV4-2 to TRBJ1-6; D gene unclear. Germline lookup yields CDR1 LGHNA and CDR2 YNFKEQ. Trimming took off 0 bases at V and 9 bases at J, with 12 bases between the two ends. The CDR3 extends over 15 amino acids. CDR3 loop: CASSQEGSRISPLHF. The CDR3 nucleotides are TGTGCCAGCAGCCAAGAGGGCAGCCGCATTTCACCCCTCCACTTT.